This T cell receptor (beta chain) is from a study of molecular identifiers for immune sequencing clone quantification. Whole-study findings and limits: Clone sizes could be underestimated for highly expanded clones when identical TCR molecules share a barcode.

A remark on this clonotype: Its antigen remains unidentified. A read error is possible here, since a much larger clone lies one base away.

The CD8+CD4-CCR7+CD45RA+ phenotype defined the sorted naive CD8 T cells. For bulk TCR libraries, previously described methods and listed TCR primers were used. Each CDR3 protein is one row after TCRdb ran MiXCR on the PCR reads. The data contain some 650,000 distinct CDR3 sequences, approximately 20% of them singletons. The CDR3 contains 16 residues. Material for sequencing was naive CD8+ T cells from blood, with Jurkat cell RNA spiked in. Sample subset: FACS-sorted CD8+CD4-CCR7+CD45RA+ naive T cells. The TCR was taken from a human donor in good health. Some libraries in this study had Jurkat cell RNA spiked in. This chain connects TRBV5-3 to TRBJ1-1, with no clear D. TRBV5-3 is reported as an ORF; its role is uncertain. The CDR3 protein is CASSLRARSTNTEAFF. CDR3 coding DNA: TGTGCCAGCAGCTTGAGGGCAAGGAGTACGAACACTGAAGCTTTCTTT.